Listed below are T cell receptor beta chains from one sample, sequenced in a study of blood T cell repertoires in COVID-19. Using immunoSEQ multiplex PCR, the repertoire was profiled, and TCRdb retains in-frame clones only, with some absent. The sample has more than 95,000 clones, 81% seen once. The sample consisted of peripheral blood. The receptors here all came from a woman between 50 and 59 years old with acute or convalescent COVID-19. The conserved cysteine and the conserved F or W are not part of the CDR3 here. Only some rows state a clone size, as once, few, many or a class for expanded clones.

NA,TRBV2,ASSVESGNTIY
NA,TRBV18,ASSPDPGGYGYT
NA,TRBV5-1,ASSHLAGEKETQY
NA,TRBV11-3,ASSLSGLAGRYNEQF
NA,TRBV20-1,SARRNTEAF
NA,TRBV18,ASSPSGLSSGNTIY
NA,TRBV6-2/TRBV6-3,ASSTLDRGETGELF
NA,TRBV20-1,SARRETEAF
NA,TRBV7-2,ASSLNPNFYEQY
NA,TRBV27,ASGKRGTGGYNEQF
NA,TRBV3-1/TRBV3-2,ASSQENGGPKTDTQY
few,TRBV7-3,ASSLNLGGNEQF
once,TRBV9,ASSARDWGSYGYT
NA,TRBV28,ASSLDLTGTNEKLF
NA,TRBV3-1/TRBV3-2,ASSLGQANTEAF
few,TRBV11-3,ASSSSAGGDTDTQY
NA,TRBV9,ASSVGTGDYYGYT
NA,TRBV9,ASSGTMGQFEKLF
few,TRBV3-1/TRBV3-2,ASSHGGGSAQH
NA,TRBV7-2,ASSWDSNDEQY
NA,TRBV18,ASSPGFRDQPQH
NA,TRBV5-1,ASSLGPMGANTGELF
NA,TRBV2,ASDPSTSNYGYT
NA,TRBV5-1,ASSLGTSGSGLADTQY